Listed here are 2 T cell receptor beta chains from one sample, sequenced in a study of T cell repertoires in cytomegalovirus infection. Each CDR3 protein is one row after TCRdb ran MiXCR on the reads. The sample records 200,000 or so distinct CDR3 sequences, approximately 30% being singletons. The sample taken for sequencing was PBMCs. These receptors were taken from a human donor in good health (CMV status not recorded). Some clones in this sample may be carry-over from other donors' samples.

This clonotype appeared many times. The chain recombines TRBV12-3 or TRBV12-4 with TRBJ1-3; D ambiguous. Trimming left V 4 bases short and J 8 bases short, with 9 bases between. The length of the CDR3 is 12 residues. The CDR3 coding sequence is TGTGCCAGCAGTTCCGGAGGGTACACCATATATTTT. As protein: CASSSGGYTIYF.

This clonotype has a count of ten or more. Here the CDR3 DNA reads TGTGCCAGCAGCTTACTTCCGAGCTCCTACAATGAGCAGTTCTTC. This translates into CASSLLPSSYNEQFF. The gene calls are TRBV7-2 and TRBJ2-1; no clear D. The CDR3 is 15 residues long. Germline V gene sequence: CDR1 SGHTA, CDR2 FQGNSA. V lost 2 bases and J lost 0, with 8 bases in between.